The clone carrying this T cell receptor (beta chain) was picked up one time. This record belongs to a study of T cell changes during pregnancy in multiple sclerosis. The method was immunoSEQ multiplex PCR; TCRdb's version includes in-frame clones alone and lacks a portion of them. The sample shows around 69,000 clones, just over 90% of them seen only once. There are 18 residues in the CDR3. Germline V gene lookup returns CDR1 MGHRA and CDR2 YSYEKL. J lost 1 base, V lost 4 bases, and 13 bases had no gene match. The material sequenced was peripheral blood, taken in the third trimester of pregnancy. This sequence originates from a female donor with multiple sclerosis, enrolled in a pregnancy study. The chain joins TRBV4-1 to TRBJ2-3; 8 nucleotides agree with TRBD2. The CDR3 sequence: CASSRPGAGGLGTDTQYF. CDR3 in DNA: TGCGCCAGCAGCCGACCAGGGGCGGGAGGCCTCGGCACAGATACGCAGTATTTT.